This T cell receptor (beta chain) was recovered during a study of CD8+CD57+ T cells in acquired aplastic anemia. Study at large: Across the sorted CD4+ and CD8+ cells, DNA amounts averaged approximately 3.1 ug.

By flow cytometry, patients selected for sequencing had shown an expansion of CD8+CD57+ cells. The CDR3 contains 13 residues. The germline CDR1 and CDR2 sequences are SGDLS and YYNGEE. Study-level findings and limits: CD8+ Simpson's diversity showed no significant patient-control difference.

Comment on this clonotype: Its antigen is unidentified. One junction end does not reproduce the germline sequence, and a read error may be involved.

The template used for profiling TCR beta VDJ and CDR3 was genomic DNA. MiXCR, run by TCRdb on the reads, gives a single entry per CDR3 protein. Of about 270,000 distinct CDR3 sequences in the sample, about 80% were seen once. The origin of this receptor is a human donor with aplastic anemia. What was sequenced was sorted CD4+, CD8+, or CD8+CD57+ T cells (not recorded which) from PBMCs. The chain links TRBV9 to TRBJ2-3; no reliable D call. The CDR3 region is CASSDGSDKTHYF. The DNA for the CDR3 is TGTGCCAGCAGCGACGGGTCAGATAAGACGCATTATTTT.